A selection of T cell receptor beta chains follows, all from one sample in a study of T cell responses to AZD1222 COVID-19 vaccine. The table came from immunoSEQ multiplex PCR; TCRdb's copy has only in-frame clones and leaves some out. There are 150,000 to 180,000 clones in the sample; about 88% occur only once, and 3% to 3.5% lies in the top ten. Sequencing was performed on peripheral blood, taken on day 0 of AZD1222 vaccination. All receptors come from an adult in good health. Each CDR3 is given with its conserved first and last residue. A D gene is named only where the DNA matches it firmly. Not all rows give a size; the values are once, few, many and, for expanded clones, a class.

d_call j_call v_call clone_size cdr3_nt cdr3_aa
. TRBJ2-2 TRBV7-2 . TGTGCCAGCAGCTTAGATTTTGGCAGGAACACCGGGGAGCTGTTTTTT CASSLDFGRNTGELFF
TRBD2 TRBJ2-3 TRBV6-2/TRBV6-3 . TGTGCCAGCAGTTACTCTGCGGGGGGGTCGGATACGCAGTATTTT CASSYSAGGSDTQYF
. TRBJ1-2 TRBV12-3/TRBV12-4 . TGTGCCAGCAGTTGGCAGGGTGCTGGCTACACCTTC CASSWQGAGYTF
. TRBJ1-2 TRBV6-1 . TGTGCCAGCAGTGAAGCGCGGGGGCGGAATGGCTACACCTTC CASSEARGRNGYTF
. TRBJ2-5 TRBV19 once TGTGCCAGTAGTATAGGGGGCAGGGAAAAGCGAGAGACCCAGTACTTC CASSIGGREKRETQYF
. TRBJ2-3 TRBV9 . TGTGCCAGCAGCGTAGCGCCGGGGGGCACCACAGATACGCAGTATTTT CASSVAPGGTTDTQYF
TRBD1 TRBJ2-7 TRBV6-5 . TGTGCCAGCACCAAGGGGGGACAGGGGGCGTACGAGCAGTACTTC CASTKGGQGAYEQYF
TRBD1 TRBJ2-2 TRBV11-2 . TGTGCCAGCAGCTTAGGGGACAGGGTGAGAACCGGGGAGCTGTTTTTT CASSLGDRVRTGELFF
. TRBJ2-5 TRBV29-1 . TGCTGGGCGGAGACCCAGTACTTC CWAETQYF
. TRBJ2-7 TRBV7-2 few TGTGCCAGCAGCTTAACCTACGAGCAGTACTTC CASSLTYEQYF
TRBD1 TRBJ1-2 TRBV3-1/TRBV3-2 . TGTGCCAGCAGCCAAGAGACGCAGGGGGCGGTCTACACCTTC CASSQETQGAVYTF
TRBD1 TRBJ2-7 TRBV7-2 . TGTGCCAGCAGCTCCGGAGGGGGACAGGCCTACGAGCAGTACTTC CASSSGGGQAYEQYF